This T cell receptor beta chain was sequenced during a study of OX40 agonist ivuxolimab in advanced cancers. Across the whole study: The dose-escalation group included hepatocellular carcinoma, melanoma, renal cell carcinoma and head and neck cancer.

The CDR3 is 15 residues long. The V segment lost 6 bases and the J segment 7 bases; nucleotides outside the gene matches: 7. Germline CDR1 and CDR2: LNHDA and SQIVND (reference sequence). Clones were read by immunoSEQ multiplex PCR, and TCRdb kept only the in-frame ones, dropping some. The data contain about 75,000 clones, around 90% of them seen just once; the ten biggest clones take up about 0.35%. This sequence was found in an adult with an advanced solid tumor such as melanoma, head and neck, liver or kidney cancer. The chain is built from TRBV19 and TRBJ2-1; 12 nucleotides align to TRBD1. The sequences come from CD4+ or CD8+ T cells sorted from blood, collected in a trial of the OX40 agonist ivuxolimab. CDR3 protein: CASRPPGQGANEQFF. For the CDR3, the DNA is TGTGCCAGTAGACCCCCGGGACAGGGGGCGAATGAGCAGTTCTTC.